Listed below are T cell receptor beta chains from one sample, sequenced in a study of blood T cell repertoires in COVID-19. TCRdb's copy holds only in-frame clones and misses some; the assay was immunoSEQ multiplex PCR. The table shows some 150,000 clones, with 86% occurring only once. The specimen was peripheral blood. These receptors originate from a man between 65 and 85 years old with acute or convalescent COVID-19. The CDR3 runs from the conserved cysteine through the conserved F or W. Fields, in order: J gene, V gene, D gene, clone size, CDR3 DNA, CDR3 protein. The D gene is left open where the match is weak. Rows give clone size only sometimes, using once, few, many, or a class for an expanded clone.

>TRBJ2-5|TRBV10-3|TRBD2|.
TGTGCCATCAAGGCGGGACTAGCGGAAGAGACCCAGTACTTC
CAIKAGLAEETQYF
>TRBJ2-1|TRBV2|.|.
TGTGCCAGCACTTATCCACAGGGTTCCCATAGGGGCAATGAGCAGTTCTTC
CASTYPQGSHRGNEQFF
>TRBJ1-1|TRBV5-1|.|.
TGCGCCAGCACCCCTCGGGGGGGCAGAGACACTGAAGCTTTCTTT
CASTPRGGRDTEAFF
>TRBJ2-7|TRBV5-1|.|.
TGCGCCAGCAGCTTGGCCGGCTCCTACGAGCAGTACTTC
CASSLAGSYEQYF
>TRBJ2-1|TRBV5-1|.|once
TGCGCCAGCAGCTTGGCCGCAGGATACAATGAGCAGTTCTTC
CASSLAAGYNEQFF
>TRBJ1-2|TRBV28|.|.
TGTGCCAGCAGATCGGGTATCTATGGCTACACCTTC
CASRSGIYGYTF
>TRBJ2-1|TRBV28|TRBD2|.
TGTGCCAGCAGCCTAGCGGGAGGGTACAATGAGCAGTTCTTC
CASSLAGGYNEQFF
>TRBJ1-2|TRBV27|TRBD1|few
TGTGCCAGCGCGAACCGGGACAGGGGGCTTGGCTACACCTTC
CASANRDRGLGYTF
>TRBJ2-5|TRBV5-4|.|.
TGTGCCAGCAGTTTACAACAGGGAGAGACCCAGTACTTC
CASSLQQGETQYF
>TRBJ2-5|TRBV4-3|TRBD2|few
TGCGCCAGCAGCCAGTGGGGTAGCGGGGGGTTAGAGACCCAGTACTTC
CASSQWGSGGLETQYF
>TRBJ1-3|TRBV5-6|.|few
TGTGCCAGCAGCTTGGGAGTCTTGAGCTCTGGAAACACCATATATTTT
CASSLGVLSSGNTIYF
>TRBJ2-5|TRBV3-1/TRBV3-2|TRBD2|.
TGTGCCAGCAGCCCCACCGGGGGGGGCGGCGGGGAGACCCAGTACTTC
CASSPTGGGGGETQYF
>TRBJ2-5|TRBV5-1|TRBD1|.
TGCGCCAGCAGCTTCATTGGGACAGGGGTACAAGAGACCCAGTACTTC
CASSFIGTGVQETQYF
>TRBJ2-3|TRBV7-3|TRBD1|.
TGTGCCAGCAGCTCACAGGGGACAGATACGCAGTATTTT
CASSSQGTDTQYF
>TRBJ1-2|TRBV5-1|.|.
TGCGCCAGCAGCTTGGGACAGAGATTTTCTAACTATGGCTACACCTTC
CASSLGQRFSNYGYTF
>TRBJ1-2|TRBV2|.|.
TGTGCCAGCAGCCGAGAACAGGGTAGCTATGGCTACACCTTC
CASSREQGSYGYTF
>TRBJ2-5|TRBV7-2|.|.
TGTGCCAGCAGCCCTATAGCGGTGGCCGGGGGGACCCAGTACTTC
CASSPIAVAGGTQYF
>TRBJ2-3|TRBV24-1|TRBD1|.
TGTGCCACCAGTGACCAGGGACAGGGCACAGATACGCAGTATTTT
CATSDQGQGTDTQYF
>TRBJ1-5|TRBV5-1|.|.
TGCGCCAGCAGCTCGACACCTAGCAATCAGCCCCAGCATTTT
CASSSTPSNQPQHF
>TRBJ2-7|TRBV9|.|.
TGTGCCAGCAGCGTTGAGCGGAGCCCCCCCTACGAGCAGTACTTC
CASSVERSPPYEQYF
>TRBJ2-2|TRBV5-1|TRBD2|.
TGCGCCAGCAGCTTGCTGGGACTAGCGGCTGAGAACACCGGGGAGCTGTTTTTT
CASSLLGLAAENTGELFF
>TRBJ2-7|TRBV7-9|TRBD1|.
TGTGCCAGCAGCTCACAGGGGCTCTCCTACGAGCAGTACTTC
CASSSQGLSYEQYF
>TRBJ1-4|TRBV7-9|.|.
TGTGCCAGCAGCTTAGAATGGGGAGAGGAAAAACTGTTTTTT
CASSLEWGEEKLFF
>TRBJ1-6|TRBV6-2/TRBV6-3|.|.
TGTGCCAGCAGTCGCCAGGGAAATGGCAATTCACCCCTCCACTTT
CASSRQGNGNSPLHF
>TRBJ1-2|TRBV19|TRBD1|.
TGTGCCAGTACTCCGGACAGGGCCCACGGCTACACCTTC
CASTPDRAHGYTF
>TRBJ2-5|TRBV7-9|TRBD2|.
TGTGCCAGCAGCTTAGGGGGGACTATGCTCGGGGAGACCCAGTACTTC
CASSLGGTMLGETQYF
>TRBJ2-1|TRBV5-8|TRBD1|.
TGTGCCAGCAGCCCCTCTAGACAGGGCCTAGGGGAGCAGTTCTTC
CASSPSRQGLGEQFF
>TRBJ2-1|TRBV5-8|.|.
TGTGCCAGCAGCTTGGGGCTTATCTCCTACAATGAGCAGTTCTTC
CASSLGLISYNEQFF
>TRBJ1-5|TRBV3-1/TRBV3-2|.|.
TGTGCCAGCAGCAGGGCAGGGAGCAATCAGCCCCAGCATTTT
CASSRAGSNQPQHF
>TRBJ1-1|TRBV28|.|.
TGTGCCAGCAGTTTGATTTTTCCGGAGTCCTTGACAGGCGCTATGAACACTGAAGCTTTCTTT
CASSLIFPESLTGAMNTEAFF
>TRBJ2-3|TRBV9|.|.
TGTGCCAGCAGCCCGAGCTTTTATGGTACGCAGTATTTT
CASSPSFYGTQYF